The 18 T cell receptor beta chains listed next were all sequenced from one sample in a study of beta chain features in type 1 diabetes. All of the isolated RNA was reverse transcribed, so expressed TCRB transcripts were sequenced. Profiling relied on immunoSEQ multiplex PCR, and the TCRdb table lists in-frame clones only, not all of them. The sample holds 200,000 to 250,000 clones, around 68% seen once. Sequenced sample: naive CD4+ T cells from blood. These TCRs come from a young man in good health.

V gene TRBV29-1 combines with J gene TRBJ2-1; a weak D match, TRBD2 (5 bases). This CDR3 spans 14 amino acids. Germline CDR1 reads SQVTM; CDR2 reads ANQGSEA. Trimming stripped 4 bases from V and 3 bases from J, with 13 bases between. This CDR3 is CSVGRGAFYNEQFF. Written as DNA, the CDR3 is TGCAGCGTTGGACGGGGAGCGTTCTACAATGAGCAGTTCTTC.

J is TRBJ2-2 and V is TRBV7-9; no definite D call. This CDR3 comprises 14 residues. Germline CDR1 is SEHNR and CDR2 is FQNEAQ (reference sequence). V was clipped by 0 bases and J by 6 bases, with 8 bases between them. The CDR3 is CASSLAGAPGELFF. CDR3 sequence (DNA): TGTGCCAGCAGCTTAGCCGGAGCGCCCGGGGAGCTGTTTTTT.

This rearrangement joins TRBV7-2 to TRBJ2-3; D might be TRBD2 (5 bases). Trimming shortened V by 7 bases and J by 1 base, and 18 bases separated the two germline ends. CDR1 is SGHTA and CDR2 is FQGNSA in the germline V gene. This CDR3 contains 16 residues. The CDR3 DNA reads TGTGCCAGCAACCCCCAGGAGGCCCTAGGCACAGATACGCAGTATTTT. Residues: CASNPQEALGTDTQYF.

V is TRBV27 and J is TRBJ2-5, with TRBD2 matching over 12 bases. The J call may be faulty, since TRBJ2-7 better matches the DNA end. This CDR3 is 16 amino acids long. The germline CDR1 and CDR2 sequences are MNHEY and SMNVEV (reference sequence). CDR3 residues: CASSKLAGGSRYEQYF. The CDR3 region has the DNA TGTGCCAGCAGCAAACTAGCGGGGGGAAGTCGCTACGAGCAGTACTTC.

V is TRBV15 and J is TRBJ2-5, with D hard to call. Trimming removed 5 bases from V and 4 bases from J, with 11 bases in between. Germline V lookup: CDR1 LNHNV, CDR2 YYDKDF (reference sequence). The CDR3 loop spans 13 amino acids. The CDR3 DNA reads TGTGCCACCAGCGGGATTGCGAGAGAGACCCAGTACTTC. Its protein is CATSGIARETQYF.

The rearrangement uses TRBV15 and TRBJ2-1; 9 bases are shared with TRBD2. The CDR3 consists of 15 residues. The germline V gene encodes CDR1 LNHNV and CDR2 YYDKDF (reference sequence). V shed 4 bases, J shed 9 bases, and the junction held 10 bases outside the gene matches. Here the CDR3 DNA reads TGTGCCACCAGCACGACTAGCGGACGACTTATTGAGCAGTTCTTC. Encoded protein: CATSTTSGRLIEQFF.

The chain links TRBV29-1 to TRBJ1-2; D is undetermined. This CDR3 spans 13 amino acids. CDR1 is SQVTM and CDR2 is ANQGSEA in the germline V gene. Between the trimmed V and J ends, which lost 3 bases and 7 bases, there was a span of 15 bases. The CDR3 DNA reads TGCAGCGTTGAGATGTCGGGGTGGGGTGGCTACACCTTC. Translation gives CSVEMSGWGGYTF.

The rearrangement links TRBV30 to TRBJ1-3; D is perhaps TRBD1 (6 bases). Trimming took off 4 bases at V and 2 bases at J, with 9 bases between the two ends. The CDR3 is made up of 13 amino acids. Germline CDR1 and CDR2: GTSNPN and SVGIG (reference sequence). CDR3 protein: CAWTQGTGNTIYF. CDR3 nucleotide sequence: TGTGCCTGGACGCAGGGGACTGGAAACACCATATATTTT.

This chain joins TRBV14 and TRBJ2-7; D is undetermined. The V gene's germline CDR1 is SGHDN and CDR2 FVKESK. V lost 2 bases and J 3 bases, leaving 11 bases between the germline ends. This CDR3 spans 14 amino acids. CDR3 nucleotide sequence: TGTGCCAGCAGCCAACATGGTAGCATCTACGAGCAGTACTTC. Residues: CASSQHGSIYEQYF.

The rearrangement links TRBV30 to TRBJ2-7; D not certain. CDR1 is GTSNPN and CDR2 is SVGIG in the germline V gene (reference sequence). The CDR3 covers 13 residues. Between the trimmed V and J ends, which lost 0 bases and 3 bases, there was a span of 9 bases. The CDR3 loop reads CAWSVRHSYEQYF. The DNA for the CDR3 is TGTGCCTGGAGTGTACGGCACAGCTACGAGCAGTACTTC.

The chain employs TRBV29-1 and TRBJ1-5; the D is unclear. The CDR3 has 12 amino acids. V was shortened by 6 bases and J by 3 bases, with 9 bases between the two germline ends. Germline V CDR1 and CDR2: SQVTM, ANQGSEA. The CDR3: CSVGYTNQPQHF. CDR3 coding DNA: TGCAGCGTAGGGTATACCAATCAGCCCCAGCATTTT.

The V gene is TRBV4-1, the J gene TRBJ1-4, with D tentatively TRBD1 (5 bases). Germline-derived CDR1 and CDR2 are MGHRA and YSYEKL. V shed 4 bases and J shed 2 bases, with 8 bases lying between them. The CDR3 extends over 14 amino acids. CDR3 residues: CASSPGLTNEKLFF. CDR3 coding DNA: TGCGCCAGCAGCCCGGGACTTACTAATGAAAAACTGTTTTTT.

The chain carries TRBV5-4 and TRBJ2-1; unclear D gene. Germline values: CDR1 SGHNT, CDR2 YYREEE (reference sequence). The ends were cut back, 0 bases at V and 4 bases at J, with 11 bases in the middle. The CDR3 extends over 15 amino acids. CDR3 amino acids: CASSLVQLQYNEQFF. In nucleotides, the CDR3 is TGTGCCAGCAGCTTGGTACAGTTACAGTACAATGAGCAGTTCTTC.

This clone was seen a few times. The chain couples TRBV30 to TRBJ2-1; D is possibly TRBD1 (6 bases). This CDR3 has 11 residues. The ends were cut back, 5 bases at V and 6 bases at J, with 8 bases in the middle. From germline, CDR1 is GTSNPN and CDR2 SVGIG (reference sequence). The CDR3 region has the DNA TGTGCCTGGGGGGACATCAATGAGCAGTTCTTC. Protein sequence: CAWGDINEQFF. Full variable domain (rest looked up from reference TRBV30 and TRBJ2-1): SQTIHQWPATLVQPVGSPLSLECTVEGTSNPNLYWYRQAAGRGLQLLFYSVGIGQISSEVPQNLSASRPQDRQFILSSKKLLLSDSGFYLCAWGDINEQFFGPGTRLTVL.

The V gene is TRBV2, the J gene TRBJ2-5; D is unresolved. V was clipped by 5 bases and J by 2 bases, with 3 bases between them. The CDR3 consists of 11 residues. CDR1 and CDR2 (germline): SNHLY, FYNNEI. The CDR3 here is CASSSQETQYF. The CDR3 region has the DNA TGTGCCAGCAGTTCTCAAGAGACCCAGTACTTC.

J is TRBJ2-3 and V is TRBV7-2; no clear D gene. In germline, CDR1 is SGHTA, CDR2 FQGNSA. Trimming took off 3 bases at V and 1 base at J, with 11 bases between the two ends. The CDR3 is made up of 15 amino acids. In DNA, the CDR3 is TGTGCCAGCAGCTTTGACCCTACCCGCACAGATACGCAGTATTTT. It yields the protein CASSFDPTRTDTQYF.

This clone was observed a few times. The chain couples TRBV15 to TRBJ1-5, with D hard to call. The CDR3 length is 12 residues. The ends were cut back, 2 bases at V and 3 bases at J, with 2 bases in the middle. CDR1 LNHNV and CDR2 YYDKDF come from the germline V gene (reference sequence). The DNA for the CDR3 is TGTGCCACCAGCAGACACAATCAGCCCCAGCATTTT. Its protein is CATSRHNQPQHF.

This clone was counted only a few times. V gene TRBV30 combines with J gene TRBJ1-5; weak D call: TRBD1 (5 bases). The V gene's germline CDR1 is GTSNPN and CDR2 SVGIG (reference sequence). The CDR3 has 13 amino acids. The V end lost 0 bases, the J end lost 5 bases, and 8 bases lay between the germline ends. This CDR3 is CAWSVLGDQPQHF. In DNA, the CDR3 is TGTGCCTGGAGTGTACTAGGGGATCAGCCCCAGCATTTT.